This T cell receptor beta chain was documented in a study of cytomegalovirus exposure and HLA in healthy donors. Whole-study context: Findings of an earlier analysis included around 100 million unique TCR beta sequences from around 180 million T cells.

Comment on this clone: Its target is not known.

PCR used 60 Vbeta primers and 13 Jbeta primers. Libraries were prepared by immunoSEQ multiplex PCR; TCRdb keeps only in-frame clonotypes and omits some of them. The data hold 200,000 to 250,000 clones, with roughly 80% observed a single time. Germline lookup yields CDR1 SGDLS and CDR2 YYNGEE. The CDR3 length is 15 residues. Trimming removed 2 bases from V and 4 bases from J; junction bases left unmatched: 3. Study-level points and caveats: TCR beta V- and J-gene trimming, according to a later analysis, was linked to a missense DCLRE1C variant. In a later analysis, HLA-associated beta chains showed higher expansion and lower generation probabilities than comparable chains. It was likely that a cluster of highly shared sequence variants was a sequencing artifact.

This TCR was recovered from a middle-aged woman in good health and CMV-seronegative. J is TRBJ2-7 and V is TRBV9; 13 bases match TRBD2. Sequencing was done on a sample of PBMCs. The CDR3 protein is CASSVTSGRAYEQYF. CDR3 coding DNA: TGTGCCAGCAGCGTTACTAGCGGGAGGGCGTACGAGCAGTACTTC.